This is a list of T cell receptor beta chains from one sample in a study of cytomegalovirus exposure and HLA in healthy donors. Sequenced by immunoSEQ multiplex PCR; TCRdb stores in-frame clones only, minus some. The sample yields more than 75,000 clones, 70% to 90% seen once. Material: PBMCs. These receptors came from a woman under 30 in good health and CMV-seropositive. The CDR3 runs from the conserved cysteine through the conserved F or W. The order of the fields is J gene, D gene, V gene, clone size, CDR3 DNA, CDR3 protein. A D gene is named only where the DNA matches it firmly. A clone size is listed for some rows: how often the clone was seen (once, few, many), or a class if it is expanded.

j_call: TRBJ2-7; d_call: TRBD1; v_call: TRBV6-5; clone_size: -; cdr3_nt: TGTGCCAGCAGTTACTCGGGACAGGCCTTATACTACGAGCAGTACTTC; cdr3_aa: CASSYSGQALYYEQYF
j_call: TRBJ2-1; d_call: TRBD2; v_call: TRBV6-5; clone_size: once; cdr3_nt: TGTGCCAGCGGAACTAGCGGGAGCTCGCCTGAGCAGTTCTTC; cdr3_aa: CASGTSGSSPEQFF
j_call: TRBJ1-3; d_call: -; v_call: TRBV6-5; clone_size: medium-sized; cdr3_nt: TGTGCCAGCAGAGTCGGGAACACCATATATTTT; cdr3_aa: CASRVGNTIYF
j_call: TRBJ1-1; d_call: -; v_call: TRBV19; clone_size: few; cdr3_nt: TGTGCCAGTAGGTCCCGGACAGTGAACACTGAAGCTTTCTTT; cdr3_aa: CASRSRTVNTEAFF
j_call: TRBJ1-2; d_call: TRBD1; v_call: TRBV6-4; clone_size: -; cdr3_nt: TGTGCCAGCAGTGACTCGGGGACAGGCCTTCTTAGAGCTAACTATGGCTACACCTTC; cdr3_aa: CASSDSGTGLLRANYGYTF
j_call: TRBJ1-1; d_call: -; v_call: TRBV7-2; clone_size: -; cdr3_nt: TGTGCCAGCAGCTTAGGAGCGAGGATGAACACTGAAGCTTTCTTT; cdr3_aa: CASSLGARMNTEAFF
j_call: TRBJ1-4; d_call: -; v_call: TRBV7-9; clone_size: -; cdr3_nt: TGTGCCAGCAGCTCTTTTTCGGGACACCCTAATGAAAAACTGTTTTTT; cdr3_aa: CASSSFSGHPNEKLFF
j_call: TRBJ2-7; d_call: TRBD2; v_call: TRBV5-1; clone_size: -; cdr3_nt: TGCGCCAGTGCGCAAGACGGGGGGAGCTCCTACGAGCAGTACTTC; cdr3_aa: CASAQDGGSSYEQYF
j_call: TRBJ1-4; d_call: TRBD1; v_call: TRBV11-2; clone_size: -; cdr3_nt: TGTGCCAGCAGCCAGACAGGGGCGTCTAATGAAAAACTGTTTTTT; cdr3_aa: CASSQTGASNEKLFF
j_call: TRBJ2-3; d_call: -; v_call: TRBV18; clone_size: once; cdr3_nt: TGTGCCAGCTCACCCCGAGGCTTCCCTAGCACAGATACGCAGTATTTT; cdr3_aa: CASSPRGFPSTDTQYF
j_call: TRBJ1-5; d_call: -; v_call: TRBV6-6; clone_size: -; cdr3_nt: TGTGCCAGCAATCGACAGGCCCGGGCCCAGCATTTT; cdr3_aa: CASNRQARAQHF
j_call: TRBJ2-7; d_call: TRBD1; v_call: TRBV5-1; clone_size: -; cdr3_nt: TGCGCCAGCAGCTTGGGGTTTGGACAGGGTGGCGACGAGCAGTACTTC; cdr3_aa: CASSLGFGQGGDEQYF
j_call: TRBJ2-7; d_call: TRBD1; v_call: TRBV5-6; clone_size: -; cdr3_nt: TGTGCCAGCAGCAGGGACAGCCTCACCTACGAGCAGTACTTC; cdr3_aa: CASSRDSLTYEQYF
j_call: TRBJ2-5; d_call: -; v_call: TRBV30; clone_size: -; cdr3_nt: TGTGCCTGGAGTGTAAGCTGGGAGACCCAGTACTTC; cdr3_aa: CAWSVSWETQYF
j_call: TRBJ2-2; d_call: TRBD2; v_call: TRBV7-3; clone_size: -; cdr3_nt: TGTGCCAGCAGCTTAACCTGGACTAGCGGTCACACCGGGGAGCTGTTTTTT; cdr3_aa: CASSLTWTSGHTGELFF
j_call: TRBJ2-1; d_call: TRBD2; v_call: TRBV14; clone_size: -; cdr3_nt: TGTGCCAGCACCCCTAGGGAGGGTAGCGGGGCTTACAATGAGCAGTTCTTC; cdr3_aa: CASTPREGSGAYNEQFF
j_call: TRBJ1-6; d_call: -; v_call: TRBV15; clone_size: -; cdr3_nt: TGTGCCACCAGCTACCTCGACGGGTCACCCCTCCACTTT; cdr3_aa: CATSYLDGSPLHF
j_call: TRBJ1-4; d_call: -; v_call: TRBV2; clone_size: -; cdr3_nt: TGTGCCAGCAACCCTCCCGGGACATTCGAACTGTTTTTT; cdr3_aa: CASNPPGTFELFF
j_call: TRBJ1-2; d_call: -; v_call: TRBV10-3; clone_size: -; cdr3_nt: TGTGCCATCAGTGAGTCGGGCCGGGGGAACTATGGCTACACCTTC; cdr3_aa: CAISESGRGNYGYTF
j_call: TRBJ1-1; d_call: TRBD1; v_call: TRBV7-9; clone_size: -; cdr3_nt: TGTGCCAGCAGCTCCGGGGACAGAGACCCTTTAAGAGCTTTCTTT; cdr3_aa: CASSSGDRDPLRAFF
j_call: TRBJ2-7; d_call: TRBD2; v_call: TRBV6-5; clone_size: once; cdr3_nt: TGTGCCAGCAGTCCCCCGGGACTAGCGGCCTACGAGCAGTACTTC; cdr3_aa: CASSPPGLAAYEQYF
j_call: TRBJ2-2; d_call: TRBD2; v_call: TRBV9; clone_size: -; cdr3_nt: TGTGCCAGCAGCGTAGGTTTGGGACTAGACGGTCGCGGGGAGCTGTTTTTT; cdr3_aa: CASSVGLGLDGRGELFF
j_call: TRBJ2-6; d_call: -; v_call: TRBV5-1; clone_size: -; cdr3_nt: TGCGCCAGCAGCTCCGTCGTCTACTCTGGGGCCAACGTCCTGACTTTC; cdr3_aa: CASSSVVYSGANVLTF
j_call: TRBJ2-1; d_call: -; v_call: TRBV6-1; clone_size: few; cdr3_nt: TGTGCCAGCAGTGAAGGGGGCAGATACAATGAGCAGTTCTTC; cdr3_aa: CASSEGGRYNEQFF
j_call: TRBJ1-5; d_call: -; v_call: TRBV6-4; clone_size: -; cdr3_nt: TGTGCCAGCAGTAAAGCCTTGGCCTCATCCCGGGGTCAGCCCCAGCATTTT; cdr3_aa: CASSKALASSRGQPQHF
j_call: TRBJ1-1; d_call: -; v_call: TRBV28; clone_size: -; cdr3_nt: TGTGCCAGCAGTTCGGGGGGAGTGGGCACTGAAGCTTTCTTT; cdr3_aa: CASSSGGVGTEAFF
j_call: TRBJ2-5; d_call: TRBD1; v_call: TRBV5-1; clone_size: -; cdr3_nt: TGCGCCAGCAGTTCTCAGGGGGCCGGGTACCAAGAGACCCAGTACTTC; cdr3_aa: CASSSQGAGYQETQYF
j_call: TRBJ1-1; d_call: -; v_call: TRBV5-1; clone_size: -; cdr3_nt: TGCGCCAGCAGCTTGGTTAGGGGGAACACTGAAGCTTTCTTT; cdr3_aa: CASSLVRGNTEAFF